This T cell receptor (beta chain) was found in a study of cytomegalovirus exposure and HLA in healthy donors listed by TCRdb under 2017. Study-level background: An earlier analysis of approximately 590 of the donors reported roughly 270 Gb of sequence data and around 120 million unique TCR beta sequences from around 200 million T cells. Typing coverage varied by locus: 629-630 donors for A, B, C, DRB1 and DQB1; approximately 500 for DQA1; nearly 610 for DPA1; approximately 490 for DPB1. Of the 300 to 500 genotyped donors, 80% to 90% were placed in the genetic ancestry cluster associated with self-reported Caucasian donors. The later analysis used no new phenotypic data to find candidate immune exposures, relying instead on TCR beta sequences and their occurrence across donors. Approximately 300 gigabases of sequencing data and tens of millions of unique TCR sequences were included in an early release covering roughly 700 HLA-typed donors. A later genetic analysis used genome-wide SNP genotypes for about 65% of the 666 donors, treating that subset as a discovery cohort. To study patterns of TCR occurrence, a later analysis re-analyzed previously published TCR beta repertoires from hundreds of donors and added high-resolution HLA genotyping. The study aimed to test whether signatures of past pathogen exposure could be identified by cataloging public T cell receptors. In an earlier analysis of around 540 of the donors, high-throughput TCR beta sequencing was used to judge whether each TCR beta V gene segment behaved as functional or pseudogenic. The study combined high-throughput TCR immunosequencing, statistical association of individual TCRs with disease status, and machine learning to predict cytomegalovirus infection status. Class I and class II HLA loci were covered by the typing at four-digit resolution. Across 398 genotyped donors of the cohort, an average of roughly 230,000 unique TCR beta nucleotide sequences per donor were sequenced, and 15% to 20% of those sequences were non-productive. Donor age, sex, ethnicity and CMV serostatus were compiled alongside the repertoire data. The T cell repertoires of some 700 subjects were profiled by immunosequencing and related to cytomegalovirus serostatus. In addition to the first cohort of roughly 700 subjects, a separate validation cohort of 120 different subjects was used. Because of strong linkage in the cohort, roughly five DR-DQ haplotypes were treated as single units for association and clustering. All discovery cohort repertoires had been generated using a single sequencing platform.

The cohort comprised several hundred healthy bone marrow donors. At the time of sampling, all cohort members were nominally healthy, though unrecorded immune exposures were likely present. The donor was CMV seropositive and belonged to the group of 250 to 300 seropositive cohort members. A peripheral blood sample was provided by each donor, and peripheral blood mononuclear cells were used for TCR beta sequencing. The Qiagen DNeasy Blood Extraction Kit was used to extract genomic DNA from the blood cell samples. Receptor libraries were prepared by the immunoSEQ multiplex PCR assay. For the multiplex PCR, a mixture combining 60 forward primers for TCR Vbeta segments and 13 reverse primers for TCR Jbeta segments was used. A multiplex PCR assay on genomic DNA amplified the CDR3 region of rearranged TCR beta genes. On the Illumina HiSeq System, the amplified TCR beta libraries were sequenced as 87-base-pair reads. The paper's processing steps were these. A later analysis tallied around 80 million unique TCR beta chains across the 640 or so repertoires, and approximately 9.9 million of those chains were shared by two or more donors. A nearest-neighbor algorithm error-corrected the raw reads and collapsed the reads into unique sequences, merging closely related sequences to remove PCR and sequencing errors. CDR3 sequences were aligned to IMGT reference sequences to assign V, D and J gene segments. For a sequence to be retained, at least a six-nucleotide match to both a V gene segment and a J gene segment was required. A rearrangement counted as productive if the CDR3 had no stop codons and remained in frame with V and J, and every other rearrangement counted as non-productive. CDR3 was defined according to IMGT convention as the region running from the second conserved V-encoded cysteine to the conserved J-encoded phenylalanine. Sequences without an unambiguous match to a single V gene segment were excluded from the earlier analysis of approximately 600 of the donors. In an earlier analysis of 587 of the donors, a V segment was called functional when productive rearrangements were above 56.7%, and segregating when the standard deviation between donors exceeded 5%. To diagnose cytomegalovirus status from the catalog of TCR beta chain sequences, a statistical classification framework was built. V and J gene assignment, in a later analysis, came from comparing TCR nucleotide sequences with IMGT/GENE-DB human TR gene sequences. Using the TCRdist pipeline, a later analysis assigned CDR3 sequences along with most-parsimonious VDJ recombination scenarios. In a later analysis, each TCR beta chain was defined by its CDR3 amino acid sequence together with its V-gene family, and reads without a unique V-gene family were excluded. A later analysis removed 500 to 650 highly shared, low-generation-probability nucleotide sequences to deal with suspected cross-contamination and a sequencing artifact. For each public chain, a later analysis derived a clonal expansion index from normalized ranks of inferred template counts within each repertoire. Generation probabilities in a later analysis came from a VDJ recombination model fitted to out-of-frame rearrangements, and those results were checked against IGoR. In a later analysis, hypergeometric tests were used to score TCR-TCR, TCR-HLA and TCR-CMV co-occurrence, with a repertoire-size bias correction applied to TCR pairs. A later analysis estimated false discovery rates by permuting HLA or CMV assignments 20 times. A later analysis grouped co-occurring TCRs with DBSCAN, adding TCRdist sequence similarity when clustering within HLA-allele-positive subsets. Co-occurrence clustering excluded repertoires with fewer than 30,000 or more than 120,000 public chains, plus five with anomalous nucleotide sharing. Entries here come from immuneACCESS through TCRdb and include only in-frame sequences with V and J called. Some clones fail to appear in such tables; in the studies checked, an unresolved V gene covers under half of the shortfall, and the cause of the remainder is unknown. That table is the source of V, J and clone size, and D and trimming were worked out from the DNA. For this sample there are about 130,000 clones; less than 85% appear just once. The ten largest clones capture 4.3% of the sample.

Overall results and qualifications from the work: According to a later analysis, parvovirus B19, influenza, CMV and Epstein-Barr virus appeared linked to several top co-occurrence clusters. Seventeen rarely observed V segments, including chromosome 9 orphons, were excluded from the earlier analysis of just under 600 of the donors because counts were too low. Most TCR sequences were observed very rarely across donors, whereas some public TCRs were present in many individuals. Three of the identified cytomegalovirus-associated TCR beta chains were confirmed in vitro to be specific for cytomegalovirus antigens. Because HLA typing was unavailable for some donors at each locus, only the typed subset was used in association tests. In the study, roughly 160 TCR beta chains were listed as associated with cytomegalovirus. In a later analysis, the rate of TCR association differed among HLA loci, with DRB1 alleles having the most associated TCRs and HLA-C alleles having the fewest. It was suggested by the authors that the approach could potentially be generalized to other disease states and immunological phenotypes. The 87-base-pair reads could not distinguish some IMGT-functional V segments, including TRBV6-2 and TRBV6-3, so those segments were excluded. Broadly in line with IMGT annotations, most TCR beta V segments showed up in productive rearrangements about 90% or about 30% of the time in an earlier analysis of under 700 of the donors. The classifier was reported to diagnose cytomegalovirus status with high specificity and sensitivity in both the original cohort and the validation cohort. Only TCR beta chains were sequenced in this cohort, and the absence of alpha or paired-chain data limited detectable features. When HLA alleles, especially DR and DQ, strongly co-occurred, TCR associations were difficult to assign to individual alleles. Correlated functional status among segregating V segments might be attributable to linkage disequilibrium, but an unknown experimental factor could not be ruled out. V-gene and J-gene trimming of TCR beta chains was associated with a missense DCLRE1C variant in a later genetic analysis, and the association was replicated in an independent cohort. At a false discovery rate of 0.05, a later analysis linked some 18,000 TCR beta sequences to specific HLA alleles. Presence/absence analyses assumed roughly uniform sequencing depth across donors, an assumption that may not hold. The only immune exposure information available for the cohort was CMV serostatus. In a later analysis, HLA-associated TCR beta chains were found to be more clonally expanded and to have lower generation probabilities than equally common non-associated chains. A later analysis found that most CMV-associated TCR beta chains appeared HLA-restricted, with HLA associations seemingly driven largely by CMV exposure. A further reported finding was that TCR beta sequences accurately predicted the HLA-A and HLA-B alleles for most subjects in the first cohort. A later genetic analysis reported fewer N-insertions in productive TCRs among donors in an Asian-associated ancestry cluster than the roughly 690-donor mean. A cluster of highly shared sequence variants was judged likely to represent a technical artifact of the sequencing pipeline.

A remark on this clone: The clone's antigen remains unknown. Base qualities are missing; no much larger clone stands one base away.

V sheds 1 base and J sheds 5 bases, leaving 14 bases between their ends. Taken from cysteine to phenylalanine, the CDR3 has 15 residues. The CDR3 DNA has 45 bases and is translated from base 1. The germline V gene sets CDR1 to MNHNS and CDR2 to SASEGT. The rearrangement combines TRBV6-1 with TRBJ2-5; no D gene call is confident. The clonotype originates from a man aged 18-30 years in good health and CMV-seropositive. Sequenced material: PBMCs. The CDR3 reads CASSEEQWSYETQYF. The DNA sequence is as follows: TGTGCCAGCAGTGAAGAACAGTGGTCGTATGAGACCCAGTACTTC.